Below, 9 T cell receptor beta chains from the same sample are listed, as sequenced in a study of beta chain features in type 1 diabetes. What was sequenced were expressed TCRB transcripts, since all of the isolated RNA had been reverse transcribed. Sequenced by immunoSEQ multiplex PCR; TCRdb stores in-frame clones only, minus some. Here the sample spans about 240,000 clones, about 25% being singletons. Sequenced: central memory CD4+ T cells from blood. The receptors were gathered from a man younger than 40 in good health.

As for this clone: Additional DNA sequences in this sample encode the identical CDR3. The chain combines TRBV6-5 with TRBJ2-3, with 8 bases fitting TRBD2. The CDR3 totals 13 residues. Looked up from germline, CDR1 is MNHEY and CDR2 is SVGAGI. J was trimmed by 3 bases and V by 6 bases; bases with no gene match: 2. The CDR3 protein is CASRVAGTDTQYF. In DNA form, the CDR3 reads TGTGCCAGCAGGGTAGCGGGAACAGATACGCAGTATTTT.

The chain couples TRBV6-6 to TRBJ1-1, with 7 bases matching TRBD1. Germline CDR1 reads MNHNY; CDR2 reads SVGAGI (reference sequence). The CDR3 runs to 13 residues. The trim removed 6 bases at V and 11 bases at J, leaving 12 bases unmatched. In DNA, the CDR3 is TGTGCCAGCAGCAACTCACAGGGGAACGGGGCTTTCTTT. Protein product: CASSNSQGNGAFF.

This clone was picked up one time. V and J are TRBV15 and TRBJ2-5; tentative D call: TRBD1 (6 bases). Germline V gene sequence: CDR1 LNHNV, CDR2 YYDKDF (reference sequence). The CDR3 consists of 12 residues. With 4 bases removed from V and 5 bases from J, the gap between germline ends came to 8 bases. The CDR3 sequence is CATSTDRETQYF. The CDR3 region has the DNA TGTGCCACCAGCACCGACAGGGAGACCCAGTACTTC.

This clone has just a few counts. The chain carries TRBV19 and TRBJ2-5; perhaps D is TRBD1 or TRBD2 (5 bases each). Germline-derived CDR1 and CDR2 are LNHDA and SQIVND (reference sequence). V shed 3 bases and J shed 2 bases, with 13 bases lying between them. CDR3 length: 15 residues. CDR3 residues: CASSISSGRQETQYF. DNA for the CDR3: TGTGCCAGTAGTATCTCATCGGGACGGCAAGAGACCCAGTACTTC.

V and J are TRBV7-9 and TRBJ2-5, with D possibly being TRBD2 (6 bases). CDR3 size: 14 residues. V was trimmed by 5 bases and J by 0 bases, leaving 10 bases between them. Germline CDR1 and CDR2: SEHNR and FQNEAQ (reference sequence). CDR3 sequence: CASSPRLDQETQYF. The CDR3 nucleotides are TGTGCCAGCAGCCCCCGACTAGACCAAGAGACCCAGTACTTC.

This CDR3 reads CSAELYYGYTF. DNA for the CDR3: TGCAGTGCAGAACTTTACTATGGCTACACCTTC. The chain links TRBV20-1 to TRBJ1-2; D is unresolved. The CDR3 spans 11 residues. V lost 6 bases and J lost 3, with 8 bases in between. Germline CDR1 DFQATT, CDR2 SNEGSKA (reference sequence).

V is TRBV4-2 and J is TRBJ2-7; 7 nucleotides match TRBD1. V lost 1 base and J lost 6; bases outside the gene matches: 3. This CDR3 is built from 13 residues. Germline V gene sequence: CDR1 LGHNA, CDR2 YNFKEQ. The CDR3 reads CASSQGDRREQYF. CDR3 DNA sequence: TGTGCCAGCAGCCAAGGGGACAGACGCGAGCAGTACTTC.

The chain links TRBV4-3 to TRBJ2-6, with TRBD1 as a possible D gene (6 bases). The germline gives CDR1 LGHNA, CDR2 YSLEER. Trimming took 4 bases from V and 1 from J, leaving 17 bases between them. The CDR3 runs to 18 residues. CDR3 in amino acids: CASSRGAGAPSGANVLTF. In DNA form, the CDR3 reads TGCGCCAGCAGCCGAGGGGCAGGGGCTCCTTCTGGGGCCAACGTCCTGACTTTC.

Note on this clone: Other nucleotide sequences in the sample specify the same CDR3. The chain is built from TRBV2 and TRBJ2-7; no clear D. The germline V and J ends were trimmed by 1 base and 1 base, with 2 bases remaining between them. Germline V gene lookup returns CDR1 SNHLY and CDR2 FYNNEI. This CDR3 region has 12 residues. The CDR3 spells CASSEGSYEQYF. The CDR3 DNA follows: TGTGCCAGCAGTGAAGGTTCCTACGAGCAGTACTTC.